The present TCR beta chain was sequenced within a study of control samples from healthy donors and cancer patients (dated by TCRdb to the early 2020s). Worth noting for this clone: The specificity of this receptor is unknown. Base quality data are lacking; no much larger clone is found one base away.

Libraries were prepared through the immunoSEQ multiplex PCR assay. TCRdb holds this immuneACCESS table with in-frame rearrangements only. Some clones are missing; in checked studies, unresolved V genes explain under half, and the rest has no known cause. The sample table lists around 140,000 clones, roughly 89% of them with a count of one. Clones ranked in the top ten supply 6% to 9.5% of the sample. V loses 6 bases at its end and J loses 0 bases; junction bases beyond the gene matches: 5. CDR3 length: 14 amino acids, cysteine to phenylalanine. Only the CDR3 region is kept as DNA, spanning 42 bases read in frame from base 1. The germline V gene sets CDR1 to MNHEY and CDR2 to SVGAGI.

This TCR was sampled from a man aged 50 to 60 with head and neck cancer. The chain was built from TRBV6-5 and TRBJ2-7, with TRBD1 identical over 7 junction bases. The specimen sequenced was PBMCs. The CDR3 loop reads CASSSGQSSYEQYF. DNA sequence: TGTGCCAGCAGCTCGGGACAGAGCTCCTACGAGCAGTACTTC.